At least ten counts were recorded for the clone carrying this TCR beta chain. Its matching antigen is unknown. This record belongs to a study of Graves' ophthalmopathy and Graves' hyperthyroidism. Study-wide results and caveats: Ophthalmopathy progression was predicted by the model at around 70% sensitivity and approximately 72% specificity. Thyroid clonotypes that were expanded above 0.001 frequency mostly also appeared in blood.

Beta-chain TCR CDR3 regions were amplified from RNA transcripts. Second-round multiplex PCR came after a first-round RT-PCR that employed HTBI primers. MiXCR was run by TCRdb on the multiplex PCR reads, yielding one entry per CDR3 protein. This repertoire shows over a million distinct CDR3 sequences, roughly two fifths found once; its top ten account for 11%. The sample was peripheral blood or thyroid tissue (not recorded which). The source is an adult man with Graves' hyperthyroidism.

CDR3 residues: CASSQRAGGYEQYF. Here the CDR3 DNA reads TGTGCCAGCAGCCAAAGAGCGGGCGGCTACGAGCAGTACTTC. This chain links TRBV7-6 with TRBJ2-7, with D maybe TRBD2 (6 bases). Germline loops: CDR1 SGHVS, CDR2 FNYEAQ. V was cut by 5 bases and J by 3 bases, with 14 bases left in between. CDR3 length: 14 residues.